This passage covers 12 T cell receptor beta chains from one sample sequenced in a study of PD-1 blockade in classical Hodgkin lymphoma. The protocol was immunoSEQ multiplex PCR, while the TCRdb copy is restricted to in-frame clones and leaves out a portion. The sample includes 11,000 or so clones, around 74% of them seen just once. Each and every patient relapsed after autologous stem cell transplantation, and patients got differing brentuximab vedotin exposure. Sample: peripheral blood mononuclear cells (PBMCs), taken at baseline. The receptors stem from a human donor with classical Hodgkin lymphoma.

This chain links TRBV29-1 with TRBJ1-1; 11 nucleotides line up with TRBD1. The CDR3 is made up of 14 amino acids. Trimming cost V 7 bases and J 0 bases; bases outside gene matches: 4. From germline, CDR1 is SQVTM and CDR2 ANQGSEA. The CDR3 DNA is TGCAGCGCTGGGACAGGGGGGGTGAACACTGAAGCTTTCTTT. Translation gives CSAGTGGVNTEAFF. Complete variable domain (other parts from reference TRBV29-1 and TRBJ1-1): SAVISQKPSRDICQRGTSLTIQCQVDSQVTMMFWYRQQPGQSLTLIATANQGSEATYESGFVIDKFPISRPNLTFSTLTVSNMSPEDSSIYLCSAGTGGVNTEAFFGQGTRLTVV.

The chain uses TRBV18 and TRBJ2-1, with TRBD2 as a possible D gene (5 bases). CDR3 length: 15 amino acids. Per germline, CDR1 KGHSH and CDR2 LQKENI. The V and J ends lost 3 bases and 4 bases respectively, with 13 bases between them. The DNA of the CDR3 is TGTGCCAGCTCACCGGAGGCGCAGGCTTACAATGAGCAGTTCTTC. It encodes CASSPEAQAYNEQFF.

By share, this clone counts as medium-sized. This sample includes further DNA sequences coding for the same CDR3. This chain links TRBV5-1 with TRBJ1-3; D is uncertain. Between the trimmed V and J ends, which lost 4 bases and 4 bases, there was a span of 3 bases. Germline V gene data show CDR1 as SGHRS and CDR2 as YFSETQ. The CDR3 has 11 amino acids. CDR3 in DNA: TGCGCCAGCAGCGACGGAAACACCATATATTTT. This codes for CASSDGNTIYF.

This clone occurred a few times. As DNA, the CDR3 is TGTGCCAGCATAGCGGGAGACCTCCAAGAGACCCAGTACTTC. Translated: CASIAGDLQETQYF. This sequence joins TRBV2 and TRBJ2-5; 9 bases map to TRBD2. V was pared by 7 bases and J by 1 base, with 4 bases of the junction left unmatched. CDR3 length equals 14 residues. Germline lookup yields CDR1 SNHLY and CDR2 FYNNEI.

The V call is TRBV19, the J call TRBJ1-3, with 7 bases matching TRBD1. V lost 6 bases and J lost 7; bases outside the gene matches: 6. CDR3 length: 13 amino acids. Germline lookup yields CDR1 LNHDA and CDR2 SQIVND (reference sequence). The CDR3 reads CASSQDRMNTIYF. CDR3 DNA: TGTGCCAGTAGCCAGGACAGGATGAACACCATATATTTT.

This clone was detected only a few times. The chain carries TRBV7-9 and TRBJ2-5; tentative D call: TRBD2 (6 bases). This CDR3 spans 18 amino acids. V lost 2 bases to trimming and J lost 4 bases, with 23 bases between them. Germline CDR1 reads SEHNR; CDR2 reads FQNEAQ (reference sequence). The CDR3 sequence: CASSLTEGRGLLGETQYF. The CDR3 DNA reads TGTGCCAGCAGCTTAACGGAGGGACGGGGCCTCCTCGGAGAGACCCAGTACTTC.

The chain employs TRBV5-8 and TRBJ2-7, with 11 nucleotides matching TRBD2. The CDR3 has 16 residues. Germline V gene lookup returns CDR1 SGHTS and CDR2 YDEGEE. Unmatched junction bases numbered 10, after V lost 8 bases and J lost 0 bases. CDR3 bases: TGTGCCAGTGGACTAGCGGGCCACCTTACCTCCTACGAGCAGTACTTC. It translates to CASGLAGHLTSYEQYF.

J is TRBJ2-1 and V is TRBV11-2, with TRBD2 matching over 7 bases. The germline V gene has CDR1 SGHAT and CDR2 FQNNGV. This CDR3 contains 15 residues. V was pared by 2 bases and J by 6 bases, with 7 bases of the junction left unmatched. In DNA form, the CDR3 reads TGTGCCAGCAGCTTACTTGCGACTAGCTCCAATGAGCAGTTCTTC. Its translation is CASSLLATSSNEQFF.

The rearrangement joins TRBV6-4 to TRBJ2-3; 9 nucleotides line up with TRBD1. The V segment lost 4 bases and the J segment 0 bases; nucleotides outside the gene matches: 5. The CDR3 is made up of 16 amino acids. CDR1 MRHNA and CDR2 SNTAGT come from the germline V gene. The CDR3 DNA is TGTGCCAGCAGTGTTACAGGGGGCGCGAGCACAGATACGCAGTATTTT. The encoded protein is CASSVTGGASTDTQYF.

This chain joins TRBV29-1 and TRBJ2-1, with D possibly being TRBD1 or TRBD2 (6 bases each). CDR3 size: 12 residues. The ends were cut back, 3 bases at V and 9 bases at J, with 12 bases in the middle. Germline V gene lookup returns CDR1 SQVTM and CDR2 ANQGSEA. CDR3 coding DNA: TGCAGCGTTGACAGGGGACTTCCTGAGCAGTTCTTC. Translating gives CSVDRGLPEQFF.

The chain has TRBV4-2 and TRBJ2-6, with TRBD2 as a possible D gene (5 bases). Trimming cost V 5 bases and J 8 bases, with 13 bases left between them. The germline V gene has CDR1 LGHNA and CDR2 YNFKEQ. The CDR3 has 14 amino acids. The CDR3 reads CASSFRGVSNVLTF. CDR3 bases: TGTGCCAGCAGCTTCCGGGGAGTGTCCAACGTCCTGACTTTC.

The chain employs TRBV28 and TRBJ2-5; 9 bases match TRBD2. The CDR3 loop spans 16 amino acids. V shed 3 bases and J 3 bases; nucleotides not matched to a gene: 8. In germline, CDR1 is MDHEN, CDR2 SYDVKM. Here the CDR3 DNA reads TGTGCCAGCAGTTTCTGGAGGACTAGCGAGGAAGAGACCCAGTACTTC. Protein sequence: CASSFWRTSEEETQYF.